These 3 T cell receptor beta chains came from one sample sequenced in a study of PD-1 blockade in classical Hodgkin lymphoma. Time point in this sample: cycle 4 day 1 (C4D1), after more than 5 weeks of nivolumab. Every one of the patients relapsed after autologous stem cell transplantation (brentuximab vedotin exposure was variable). Isolated CD8+ T cells were derived from thawed PBMCs through magnetic negative selection. Sequencing used immunoSEQ multiplex PCR; TCRdb keeps in-frame clones, though not all of them. The sample lists some 15,000 clones; approximately 88% were seen once. The sequences come from CD8+ T cells from blood, collected before the fourth cycle of nivolumab. These TCRs come from a human donor with classical Hodgkin lymphoma.

The chain uses TRBV28 and TRBJ1-3; no definite D call. Per the germline V gene, CDR1 is MDHEN and CDR2 is SYDVKM. Trimming left V 6 bases short and J 4 bases short, with 13 bases between. The CDR3 runs 14 residues. The CDR3 coding sequence is TGTGCCAGCAGCCGCAGGCCGGACGGAAACACCATATATTTT. This encodes CASSRRPDGNTIYF.

The gene calls are TRBV5-4 and TRBJ2-3; maybe TRBD1 (6 bases). The V end lost 0 bases, the J end lost 3 bases, and 8 bases lay between the germline ends. CDR1 SGHNT and CDR2 YYREEE come from the germline V gene (reference sequence). The CDR3 loop spans 14 amino acids. CDR3 sequence (DNA): TGTGCCAGCAGCTTGGAGGGGGATACAGATACGCAGTATTTT. Its translation: CASSLEGDTDTQYF.

V usage is TRBV6-4 and J usage is TRBJ2-3; 9 nucleotides match TRBD2. CDR3 length equals 16 residues. V lost 6 bases, J lost 6 bases, and 13 bases stayed unmatched. Germline CDR1 reads MRHNA; CDR2 reads SNTAGT. CDR3 DNA: TGTGCCAGCAGAGTGAGGGGGGCGGGAGGGCCGGATACGCAGTATTTT. Amino acid sequence: CASRVRGAGGPDTQYF.